The rows below give T cell receptor beta chains drawn from one sample of a study of response to subunit inactivated influenza vaccine. TCRdb ran MiXCR on the RT-PCR reads and lists one entry per CDR3 protein. The sample has fewer than 700,000 distinct CDR3 sequences, roughly 13% seen once. Sequenced material: PBMCs from blood, taken roughly 48 days after vaccination. The receptors come from a man over 45 who received an inactivated influenza vaccine. Both conserved end residues are part of each CDR3. The order of the fields is J gene, V gene, CDR3 length, D gene, clone size, CDR3 protein, CDR3 DNA. The D gene is left open where the match is weak. Clone size, where shown, is once, few, many, or a class for clones that have expanded.

TRBJ2-2,TRBV12-3/TRBV12-4,14,NA,few,CATKRGGGWGELFF,TGTGCCACCAAACGCGGAGGGGGCTGGGGGGAGCTGTTTTTT
TRBJ2-3,TRBV2,16,NA,NA,CASKNGHPINTDTQYF,TGTGCCAGCAAGAACGGCCACCCAATCAACACAGATACGCAGTATTTT
TRBJ2-7,TRBV7-2,16,TRBD1,many,CASSLPTGSPSLEQYF,TGTGCCAGCAGCTTACCGACAGGGTCCCCGTCTTTGGAGCAGTACTTC
TRBJ2-7,TRBV7-2,14,NA,few,CASSSRQVVAEQYF,TGTGCCAGCAGCTCCAGACAGGTTGTCGCCGAGCAGTACTTC
TRBJ1-1,TRBV6-1,15,TRBD1,NA,CASNPGGLVNTEAFF,TGTGCCAGCAACCCAGGGGGCTTGGTGAACACTGAAGCTTTCTTT
TRBJ2-2,TRBV4-3,16,NA,few,CASSQDRARNTGELFF,TGCGCCAGCAGCCAAGACAGAGCGAGGAACACCGGGGAGCTGTTTTTT
TRBJ2-7,TRBV25-1,14,TRBD1,few,CASSVGTGGNEQYF,TGTGCCAGCAGTGTCGGGACAGGGGGAAACGAGCAGTACTTC
TRBJ2-7,TRBV10-3,13,TRBD1,NA,CAISTGGRNEQYF,TGTGCCATCAGCACAGGGGGAAGAAACGAGCAGTACTTC
TRBJ1-4,TRBV20-1,15,TRBD1,NA,CSARETGLDREKLFF,TGCAGTGCTAGAGAAACAGGCCTGGACAGGGAAAAACTGTTTTTT
TRBJ2-1,TRBV10-3,15,TRBD2,few,CAIAGTSGSHGEQFF,TGTGCCATCGCCGGGACTAGCGGGAGTCATGGTGAGCAGTTCTTC
TRBJ2-1,TRBV10-3,16,NA,NA,CAISESAGAGYNEQFF,TGTGCCATCAGTGAGTCCGCGGGGGCTGGCTACAATGAGCAGTTCTTC
TRBJ2-5,TRBV20-1,12,NA,few,CSARDPPKTQYF,TGCAGTGCTAGAGATCCCCCAAAGACCCAGTACTTC
TRBJ2-6,TRBV12-3/TRBV12-4,17,NA,NA,CASLTAGWVAGANVLTF,TGTGCCAGCCTCACTGCAGGTTGGGTGGCTGGGGCCAACGTCCTGACTTTC
TRBJ1-4,TRBV18,13,TRBD1,many,CASSPDRNEKLFF,TGTGCCAGCTCACCGGACAGGAATGAAAAACTGTTTTTT
TRBJ2-1,TRBV7-2,17,TRBD2,few,CASSPMTSGRAGNEQFF,TGTGCCAGCAGCCCTATGACTAGCGGGAGGGCCGGGAATGAGCAGTTCTTC
TRBJ2-1,TRBV29-1,14,NA,many,CSSLKGDLMNEQFF,TGCAGCTCCTTGAAGGGCGATCTAATGAATGAGCAGTTCTTC
TRBJ2-7,TRBV20-1,16,NA,NA,CSARDPLQTGSYEQYF,TGCAGTGCTAGAGATCCCCTTCAGACTGGCTCCTACGAGCAGTACTTC
TRBJ2-3,TRBV7-2,16,TRBD2,few,CASSQGWRGATDTQYF,TGTGCCAGCAGCCAGGGATGGCGGGGGGCCACAGATACGCAGTATTTT
TRBJ1-2,TRBV5-5,16,TRBD1,few,CASTLRSWDRGHGYTF,TGTGCCAGCACCTTGAGGTCGTGGGACAGGGGGCATGGCTACACCTTC
TRBJ2-5,TRBV12-3/TRBV12-4,17,TRBD2,few,CASSPGLAGGSKETQYF,TGTGCCAGCAGCCCGGGACTAGCGGGGGGTTCAAAAGAGACCCAGTACTTC
TRBJ2-5,TRBV3-1,14,TRBD1,few,CASSPRGSQETQYF,TGTGCCAGCAGCCCCAGGGGGAGCCAAGAGACCCAGTACTTC
TRBJ2-3,TRBV2,13,NA,NA,CASAGLGRDTQYF,TGTGCCAGCGCGGGTTTGGGCCGAGATACGCAGTATTTT
TRBJ1-5,TRBV5-1,15,NA,few,CASSLGPGGPQPQHF,TGCGCCAGCAGCTTGGGTCCCGGGGGCCCTCAGCCCCAGCATTTT
TRBJ1-2,TRBV20-1,15,NA,few,CSAETPERANYGYTF,TGCAGTGCTGAGACCCCGGAGAGAGCTAACTATGGCTACACCTTC
TRBJ2-1,TRBV27,14,NA,few,CASVSSGTYNEQFF,TGTGCCAGCGTTAGTTCCGGGACCTACAATGAGCAGTTCTTC
TRBJ2-6,TRBV20-1,18,TRBD2,NA,CSARGSDGRAAGANVLTF,TGCAGTGCTAGAGGATCGGACGGGAGGGCCGCTGGGGCCAACGTCCTGACTTTC
TRBJ2-4,TRBV7-9,17,NA,NA,CASSPNPVTGAKNIQYF,TGTGCCAGCAGCCCTAACCCTGTTACAGGGGCCAAAAACATTCAGTACTTC
TRBJ2-2,TRBV12-3/TRBV12-4,13,NA,NA,CASLTRNTGELFF,TGTGCCAGCCTCACCCGGAACACCGGGGAGCTGTTTTTT
TRBJ2-5,TRBV10-3,17,TRBD1,many,CAISESLDRVNKETQYF,TGTGCCATCAGTGAGTCGTTGGACAGGGTTAACAAAGAGACCCAGTACTTC
TRBJ2-7,TRBV29-1,12,NA,NA,CSVEVSSYEQYF,TGCAGCGTTGAAGTCAGTTCCTACGAGCAGTACTTC
TRBJ2-1,TRBV6-2/TRBV6-3,17,TRBD2,few,CASSSTSGRTSYNEQFF,TGTGCCAGCAGTAGTACTAGCGGGAGGACCTCCTACAATGAGCAGTTCTTC
TRBJ2-7,TRBV7-3,14,NA,few,CASSLSGDSSEQYF,TGTGCCAGCAGCTTAAGTGGAGATAGCTCCGAGCAGTACTTC
TRBJ1-4,TRBV4-3,15,NA,few,CASSQSGLGNEKLFF,TGCGCCAGCAGCCAGTCGGGACTGGGAAATGAAAAACTGTTTTTT
TRBJ1-2,TRBV19,12,NA,NA,CASSIDNYGYTF,TGTGCCAGTAGTATTGACAACTATGGCTACACCTTC
TRBJ1-1,TRBV7-2,14,NA,few,CASSRTRSNTEAFF,TGTGCCAGCAGCCGGACCCGGTCGAACACTGAAGCTTTCTTT